The present entry profiles one T cell receptor beta chain with its context. Its antigen is currently unknown. The identical CDR3 is also encoded by other nucleotide sequences in the sample. The sample belongs to a study of a mutant IDH1 vaccine in newly diagnosed glioma. Study-wide context: Most patients had received both radiotherapy and temozolomide, the prior options being radiotherapy, temozolomide, or both.

Time point: baseline, week 1 (first vaccination visit). As to treatment: pre-vaccination baseline after standard-of-care therapy. The assay was immunoSEQ multiplex PCR, and TCRdb's table has in-frame clones only and misses some. Of 60,000 to 75,000 clones listed, about four fifths are singletons. Trimming at V came to 2 bases and at J to 5 bases, leaving 2 bases not matched to a gene. The CDR3 extends over 13 amino acids. Germline V gene sequence: CDR1 SGDLS, CDR2 YYNGEE. Study-wide findings and caveats: The occurrence of vaccine-induced immune responses was seen in around 95% of patients. With respect to changes in top peripheral T cell clonotypes, pseudoprogression seemed unrelated.

The clonotype comes from a woman in her late teens or twenties with glioma. Some clones in this sample may be carry-over from other donors' samples. V gene TRBV9 combines with J gene TRBJ2-7; 9 nucleotides line up with TRBD1. The source material was peripheral blood mononuclear cells (PBMCs), sampled from a glioma patient treated with radiotherapy, temozolomide or both. CDR3 protein: CASSVTGGHEQYF. CDR3 nucleotide sequence: TGTGCCAGCAGCGTTACAGGGGGCCACGAGCAGTACTTC.